A selection of T cell receptor beta chains follows, all from one sample in a study of CD8 T cells in ankylosing spondylitis. TCRdb passed the 5' RACE reads through MiXCR, listing each CDR3 protein once. The table records hundreds of thousands of distinct CDR3 sequences, under 12% of them present only once. Source material: blood, either unsorted or a sorted T cell fraction (not recorded which). The receptor source for this set is a male donor with ankylosing spondylitis or in good health (not recorded which). CDR3s include the opening cysteine and the closing phenylalanine or tryptophan. The order of the fields is CDR3 DNA, CDR3 protein, clone size, D gene, J gene, V gene. The D gene is left open where the match is weak. A row's size may be missing; if present it is once, few, many or a size class.

TGCAGTGCCCCATCCCCTGGGGGGGGGGCTGAAGCTTTCTTT CSAPSPGGGAEAFF few - TRBJ1-1 TRBV20-1
TGTGCCAGCCCTGATGCTCCGGGACGGATAGGCGCAGCGGTCGCAGATACGCAGTATTTT CASPDAPGRIGAAVADTQYF many - TRBJ2-3 TRBV5-5
TGTGCCAGCAGCTTAGTTGGGGGGGAAAGTGGCTACACCTTC CASSLVGGESGYTF - - TRBJ1-2 TRBV7-6
TGTGCCAGCAGCTTAGGGGACACTCATTCGCTGAACACTGAAGCTTTCTTT CASSLGDTHSLNTEAFF - - TRBJ1-1 TRBV7-6
TGCAGTGCGCAGGGACAGGTTTACCCCTACGAGCAGTACTTC CSAQGQVYPYEQYF many TRBD1 TRBJ2-7 TRBV20-1
TGTGCCAGCAGCTCACTCTCAGGGGGGTCCTACAATGAGCAGTTCTTC CASSSLSGGSYNEQFF many - TRBJ2-1 TRBV5-6
TGTGCCAGCAGCTTGGATGGTGGGCTAGTTCGTAAGACCCAGTACTTC CASSLDGGLVRKTQYF many - TRBJ2-5 TRBV5-5
TGTGCCAGCAGCTCTACCGGGGCGGACACCATATATTTT CASSSTGADTIYF few - TRBJ1-3 TRBV12-3/TRBV12-4
TGTGCCACCAGTGATTTAAGCGTCGGACCGCTTAATGAGCAGTTCTTC CATSDLSVGPLNEQFF many - TRBJ2-1 TRBV24-1
TGCGCCAGCAGCTTGGATCGGGTTACCTATAATTCACCCCTCCACTTT CASSLDRVTYNSPLHF many - TRBJ1-6 TRBV5-1
TGCGCCAGCAGCTCCCTCGCGGCTAGCGGGGGAGAACGTGACAATGAGCAGTTCTTC CASSSLAASGGERDNEQFF many TRBD2 TRBJ2-1 TRBV5-1
TGTGCCAGCAGTTTAAATCGCAGGGCGGACACTGAAGCTTTCTTT CASSLNRRADTEAFF - - TRBJ1-1 TRBV12-3/TRBV12-4
TGTGCCAGCGGCCAAGATGTAAACTCGAACACCGGGGAGCTGTTTTTT CASGQDVNSNTGELFF - - TRBJ2-2 TRBV3-1
TGTGCCAGCAGCTTGACAGGGAGCGCAGATACGCAGTATTTT CASSLTGSADTQYF many TRBD1 TRBJ2-3 TRBV7-9
TGTGCCAGCAGTTACTCCGGGGATTACAATGAGCAGTTCTTC CASSYSGDYNEQFF many - TRBJ2-1 TRBV6-5
TGTGCCAGCAGCTTTCCGGGGGTGGAGACCCAGTACTTC CASSFPGVETQYF few - TRBJ2-5 TRBV5-6
TGTGCCAGCAGCTTAGCGACTCAGGGGGCTCGGGATACGCAGTATTTT CASSLATQGARDTQYF many TRBD1 TRBJ2-3 TRBV11-2
TGCAGTGCTAGAGATGGGACAGGGGGCAGGTACGAGCAGTACTTC CSARDGTGGRYEQYF many TRBD1 TRBJ2-7 TRBV20-1
TGTGCCGGTCTGAGGTCGTACAATGAGCAGTTCTTC CAGLRSYNEQFF many - TRBJ2-1 TRBV7-9
TGTGCCAGCAGTACCCTGGAGGGGGTTTCACCCCTCCACTTT CASSTLEGVSPLHF many - TRBJ1-6 TRBV25-1
TGTGCCAGCAGTTTACGGGGGGGCGACACAGATACGCAGTATTTT CASSLRGGDTDTQYF many TRBD2 TRBJ2-3 TRBV12-3/TRBV12-4
TGTGCCAGCAGTACCAGACAGGGCTCGAGGACTGAAGCTTTCTTT CASSTRQGSRTEAFF - TRBD1 TRBJ1-1 TRBV12-3/TRBV12-4
TGTGCCAGCATTCTAGCGGCCTCCTACAATGAGCAGTTCTTC CASILAASYNEQFF few TRBD2 TRBJ2-1 TRBV12-3/TRBV12-4
TGTGCCTGTTCAGGTGGCGAATCATTGGGCGGCAATCAGCCCCAGCATTTT CACSGGESLGGNQPQHF - - TRBJ1-5 TRBV2
TGCGCCAGCAGCTTGGGGACCGCCGCCTCCTCTGGAAACACCATATATTTT CASSLGTAASSGNTIYF few - TRBJ1-3 TRBV5-1
TGTGCCAGCAGCGTCGGAGGGAAGAATGAAAAACTGTTTTTT CASSVGGKNEKLFF few - TRBJ1-4 TRBV7-2
TGCAGTGCTTCTGCCGGGACGTCTAACTATGGCTACACCTTC CSASAGTSNYGYTF many - TRBJ1-2 TRBV20-1
TGTGCCAGCAGCCTGAGCGGGGACAATGAGCAGTTCTTC CASSLSGDNEQFF many TRBD2 TRBJ2-1 TRBV4-2